A selection of T cell receptor beta chains follows, all from one sample in a study of blood T cells in healthy people across ages. MiXCR, applied by TCRdb to the 5' RACE reads, yields one record per CDR3 protein. The table lists some 930,000 distinct CDR3 sequences, 25% to 35% of them singletons, with roughly 10% in the top ten. This sample was shared with a second study, whose subject was T cells of mothers and their children.

The sequencing input was blood. The receptors shown here come from a woman in her forties in good health. Each CDR3 is given with its conserved first and last residue. D genes are given only for firm matches.

CDR3 length	V gene	D gene	CDR3 protein
11	TRBV6-5	.	CASSDGGKQYF
14	TRBV5-1	.	CASSPSTGPYGYTF
13	TRBV29-1	.	CSVGTTPGVEQYF
14	TRBV9	TRBD1	CASSVGDSDSPLHF
12	TRBV7-2	.	CASSPFLSPLHF
16	TRBV3-1	TRBD1	CASSHAGQGTYNEQYF
15	TRBV27	TRBD2	CASSPRRGGLETQYF
15	TRBV6-6	TRBD1	CASSYLGQGPNEQFF
14	TRBV12-3/TRBV12-4	.	CASSLIDSGNTIYF
15	TRBV6-2/TRBV6-3	.	CASSYSGRASYEQYF
16	TRBV3-1	TRBD2	CASSRGSTSGAYTQYF
16	TRBV5-1	.	CASSYPRGSPADTRYF
16	TRBV28	.	CASSLQERQTNYGYTF
14	TRBV7-9	TRBD2	CASSVGRDQETQYF
15	TRBV5-1	.	CASSVETTGNTEAFF
12	TRBV12-3/TRBV12-4	.	CASSSKVDTQYF
13	TRBV11-2	.	CASSTSANYGYTF
11	TRBV6-2/TRBV6-3	.	CASHSQGKQYF
14	TRBV28	TRBD1	CASSLGRGRETQYF
14	TRBV29-1	TRBD1	CSVVMTGSSYEQYF
15	TRBV20-1	.	CSARGPTATNEKLFF
13	TRBV28	.	CASIRRGNTEAFF
14	TRBV29-1	.	CSAAPGPRNEKLFF
14	TRBV6-5	TRBD1	CASRPAGGNQPQHF
15	TRBV15	TRBD2	CATSRDSGGLYTQYF
15	TRBV4-3	.	CASSQESVGTGELFF
13	TRBV5-5	.	CASSSTPGYEQYF
15	TRBV7-2	.	CASSRDLQRVDTQYF
19	TRBV2	TRBD2	CASSEMTGLAGASTDTQYF
15	TRBV6-6	.	CASSYVVTTNTEAFF
14	TRBV20-1	TRBD2	CSVKAGGPNNEQFF
18	TRBV5-1	TRBD2	CASSLEAGLAGGGETQYF
12	TRBV20-1	TRBD2	CSARSTSGNQFF
14	TRBV6-2/TRBV6-3	TRBD1	CASRGSQGAYEQYF
18	TRBV27	TRBD1	CASSPSRDRPPTNEKLFF
15	TRBV20-1	.	CSARASTGLDTEAFF
13	TRBV20-1	.	CSARGRNQETQYF
16	TRBV7-3	TRBD2	CASSSLAGASTDTQYF
16	TRBV12-3/TRBV12-4	TRBD1	CASRSSGTGTYNEQFF
12	TRBV6-2/TRBV6-3	.	CASREAGTEAFF
14	TRBV5-1	.	CASSLGDTLYGYTF
15	TRBV3-1	TRBD1	CASSHTGVGNTEAFF
14	TRBV6-1	TRBD1	CASSEGTGWETQYF
20	TRBV2	TRBD2	CASSEYGLAGGMRNYNEQFF
20	TRBV7-6	.	CASSRPQGNSGPPPYNEQFF
15	TRBV10-3	TRBD2	CAIRGASGGYNEQFF
16	TRBV27	.	CASSLWGRRVNEKLFF
15	TRBV7-8	TRBD1	CASSHRGSGNQPQHF
17	TRBV28	TRBD1	CASSLAGTGEGIEKLFF
13	TRBV6-5	.	CASSYRGRETQYF
15	TRBV12-3/TRBV12-4	.	CASSLEAKVRNEQYF
17	TRBV5-7	.	CASSTLQGRRSSYEQYF